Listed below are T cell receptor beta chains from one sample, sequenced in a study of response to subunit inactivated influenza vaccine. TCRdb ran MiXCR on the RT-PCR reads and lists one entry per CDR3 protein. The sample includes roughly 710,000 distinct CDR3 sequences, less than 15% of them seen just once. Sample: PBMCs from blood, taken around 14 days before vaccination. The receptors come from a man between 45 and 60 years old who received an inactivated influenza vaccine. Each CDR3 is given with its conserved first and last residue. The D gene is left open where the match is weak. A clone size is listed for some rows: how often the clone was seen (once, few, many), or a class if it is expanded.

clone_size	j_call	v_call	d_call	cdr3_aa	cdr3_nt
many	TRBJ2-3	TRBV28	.	CASISGSTDTQYF	TGTGCCAGCATCTCCGGTTCCACAGATACGCAGTATTTT
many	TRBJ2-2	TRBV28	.	CASSPILAGELFF	TGTGCCAGCAGCCCTATTTTGGCGGGGGAGCTGTTTTTT
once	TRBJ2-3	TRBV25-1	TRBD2	CLMREGPRTQYF	TGTTTAATGCGGGAGGGCCCCCGAACGCAGTATTTT
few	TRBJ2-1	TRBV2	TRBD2	CASTLTSGGSNEQFF	TGTGCCAGCACCTTGACTAGCGGGGGGTCCAATGAGCAGTTCTTC
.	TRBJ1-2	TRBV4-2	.	CASSQGVRDSYGYTF	TGTGCCAGCAGCCAAGGAGTAAGAGACAGCTATGGCTACACCTTC
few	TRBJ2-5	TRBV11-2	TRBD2	CASSLVRWEGYQETQYF	TGTGCCAGCAGCTTAGTTAGGTGGGAGGGCTATCAAGAGACCCAGTACTTC
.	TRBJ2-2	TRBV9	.	CASSVKTGELFF	TGTGCCAGCAGCGTAAAAACCGGGGAGCTGTTTTTT
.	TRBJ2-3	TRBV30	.	CANVITDTQYF	TGTGCTAACGTTATCACAGATACGCAGTATTTT
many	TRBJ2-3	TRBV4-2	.	CASSQEEGTDTQYF	TGTGCCAGCAGCCAAGAGGAGGGCACAGATACGCAGTATTTT
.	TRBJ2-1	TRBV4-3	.	CASSQDALGMWDVYNEQFF	TGCGCCAGCAGCCAAGATGCGTTGGGGATGTGGGACGTCTACAATGAGCAGTTCTTC
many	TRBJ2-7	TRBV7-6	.	CASSLGGGTVEQYF	TGTGCCAGCAGCTTAGGAGGGGGGACGGTCGAGCAGTACTTC
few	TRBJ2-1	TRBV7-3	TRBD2	CASSLKKAGGRDEQFF	TGTGCCAGCAGCTTAAAAAAAGCGGGAGGGCGGGATGAGCAGTTCTTC
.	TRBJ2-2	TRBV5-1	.	CASSLGLFPNTGELFF	TGCGCCAGCAGCTTGGGGCTTTTCCCGAACACCGGGGAGCTGTTTTTT
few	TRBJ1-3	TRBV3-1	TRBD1	CASSPSLTGTSGNTIYF	TGTGCCAGCAGCCCCTCGTTGACAGGGACCTCTGGAAACACCATATATTTT
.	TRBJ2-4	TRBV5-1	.	CASSSTGGVWENIQYF	TGCGCCAGCAGCTCAACCGGCGGGGTTTGGGAAAACATTCAGTACTTC
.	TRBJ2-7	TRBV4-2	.	CASSQDDSSYEQYF	TGTGCCAGCAGCCAAGATGACTCGTCCTACGAGCAGTACTTC
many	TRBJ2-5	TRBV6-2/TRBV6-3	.	CASSYRSETQYF	TGTGCCAGCAGTTACAGGTCGGAGACCCAGTACTTC
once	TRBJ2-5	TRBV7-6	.	CASSLDAGKYQETQYF	TGTGCCAGCAGCTTAGACGCGGGGAAGTACCAAGAGACCCAGTACTTC
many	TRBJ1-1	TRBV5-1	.	CASSGGVITEAFF	TGCGCCAGCAGTGGGGGGGTGATCACTGAAGCTTTCTTT
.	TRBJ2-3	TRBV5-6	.	CASSPLRQDTQYF	TGTGCCAGCAGCCCACTGCGTCAGGATACGCAGTATTTT
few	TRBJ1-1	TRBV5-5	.	CASSLRTNAAEAFF	TGTGCCAGCAGCTTGCGAACAAATGCCGCTGAAGCTTTCTTT
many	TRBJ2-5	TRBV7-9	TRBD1	CASSLVRGETQYF	TGTGCCAGCAGTTTAGTCAGGGGGGAGACCCAGTACTTC
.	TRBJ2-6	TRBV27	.	CASAEPFSGANVLTF	TGTGCCAGCGCAGAGCCGTTCTCTGGGGCCAACGTCCTGACTTTC
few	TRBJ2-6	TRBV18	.	CASSPTSSPGANVLTF	TGTGCCAGCTCACCAACAAGTTCCCCTGGGGCCAACGTCCTGACTTTC
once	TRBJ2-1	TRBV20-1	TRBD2	CSAPLAGANEQFF	TGCAGTGCCCCACTAGCGGGAGCCAATGAGCAGTTCTTC
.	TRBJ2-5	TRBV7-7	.	CASSPGRGQGRETQYF	TGTGCTAGCAGCCCTGGGCGAGGGCAGGGCCGAGAGACCCAGTACTTC
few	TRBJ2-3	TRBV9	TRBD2	CASSVDHSGRGDTQYF	TGTGCCAGCAGCGTGGACCATAGCGGGAGAGGGGATACGCAGTATTTT
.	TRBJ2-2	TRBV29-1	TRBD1	CSVAGTATTGELFF	TGCAGCGTCGCCGGGACAGCTACCACCGGGGAGCTGTTTTTT
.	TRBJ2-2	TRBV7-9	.	CASTRPGHGQELFF	TGTGCCAGCACCCGACCCGGACACGGTCAGGAGCTGTTTTTT
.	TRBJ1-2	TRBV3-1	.	CASTLAGEGYTF	TGTGCCAGCACCTTGGCAGGGGAAGGCTACACCTTC
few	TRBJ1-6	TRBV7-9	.	CASSSPYEPLHF	TGTGCCAGCAGCTCCCCTTATGAACCCCTCCACTTT
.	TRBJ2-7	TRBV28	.	CASSVKAYEQYF	TGTGCCAGCAGTGTCAAGGCCTACGAGCAGTACTTC
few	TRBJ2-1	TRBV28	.	CASSSPGGGRAYNEQFF	TGTGCCAGCAGTTCCCCCGGGGGCGGGAGAGCCTACAATGAGCAGTTCTTC
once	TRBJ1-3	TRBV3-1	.	CASTPTGGLVGNTIYF	TGTGCCAGCACCCCGACTGGGGGGCTAGTCGGAAACACCATATATTTT
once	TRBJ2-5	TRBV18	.	CASSPGTKVAETQYF	TGTGCCAGCTCACCAGGGACCAAGGTGGCGGAGACCCAGTACTTC
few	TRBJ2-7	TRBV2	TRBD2	CASSDNSGGRVREQYF	TGTGCCAGCAGTGATAATAGCGGGGGCCGAGTGCGGGAGCAGTACTTC
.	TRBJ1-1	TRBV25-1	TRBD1	CASSWTGKNTEAFF	TGTGCCAGCTCCTGGACAGGGAAGAACACTGAAGCTTTCTTT
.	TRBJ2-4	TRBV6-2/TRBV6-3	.	CASSELGREAKNIQYF	TGTGCCAGCAGTGAGCTAGGAAGAGAAGCCAAAAACATTCAGTACTTC
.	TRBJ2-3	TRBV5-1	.	CASSLGYGSTDTQYF	TGCGCCAGCAGCTTGGGCTACGGGAGCACAGATACGCAGTATTTT
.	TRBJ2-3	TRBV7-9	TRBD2	CASTRGSGGLTDTQYF	TGTGCCAGCACCCGGGGAAGCGGGGGCCTCACAGATACGCAGTATTTT
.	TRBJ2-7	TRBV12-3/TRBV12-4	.	CASQNRITYEQYF	TGTGCCAGCCAAAACAGGATAACCTACGAGCAGTACTTC
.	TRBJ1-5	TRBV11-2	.	CASSLGRDRFYSNQPQHF	TGTGCCAGCAGCTTAGGCAGGGACCGCTTTTATAGCAATCAGCCCCAGCATTTT
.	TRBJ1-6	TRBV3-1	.	CASSQVDGTHNSPLHF	TGTGCCAGCAGCCAAGTGGATGGGACTCATAATTCACCCCTCCACTTT
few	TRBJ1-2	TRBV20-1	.	CSANTGDYGYTF	TGCAGTGCTAACACTGGGGACTATGGCTACACCTTC
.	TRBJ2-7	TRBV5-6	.	CASSLAPTREQYF	TGTGCCAGCAGCTTGGCTCCGACCCGCGAGCAGTACTTC
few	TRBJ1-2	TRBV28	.	CASSPPQGAGGYGYTF	TGTGCCAGCAGTCCCCCCCAAGGGGCCGGAGGCTATGGCTACACCTTC
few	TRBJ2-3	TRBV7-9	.	CASIPPGRTDTQYF	TGTGCCAGCATCCCCCCGGGGCGCACAGATACGCAGTATTTT
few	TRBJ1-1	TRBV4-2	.	CASSRGDGGKNTEAFF	TGTGCCAGCAGCCGAGGTGACGGCGGGAAGAACACTGAAGCTTTCTTT
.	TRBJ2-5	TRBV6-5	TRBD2	CASSYLTSGETQYF	TGTGCCAGCAGTTACCTGACTAGCGGAGAGACCCAGTACTTC
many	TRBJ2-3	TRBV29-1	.	CSVKAGYLTDTQYF	TGCAGCGTTAAGGCGGGATACCTCACAGATACGCAGTATTTT